These 28 T cell receptor beta chains originate from one sample sequenced in a study of metastatic and nonmetastatic thyroid tumors. Using MiXCR, TCRdb reanalyzed the PCR reads. This sample yields 25,000 to 35,000 clones, of which roughly 30% are seen a single time; about 32% belongs to the top ten. No treatment of any kind had been given to any patient before thyroid surgery. The material sequenced was blood. The receptors originated from a female donor with papillary thyroid cancer or a benign thyroid nodule (not recorded which). Some clones in this sample may be carry-over from other donors' samples.

The chain uses TRBV11-3 and TRBJ1-1; unclear D gene. The CDR3 is made up of 14 amino acids. The germline CDR1 and CDR2 sequences are SGHNT and YENEEA. V was pared by 2 bases and J by 0 bases, with 7 bases between. The DNA of the CDR3 is TGTGCCAGCAGCTTAAGAACGATGAACACTGAAGCTTTCTTT. It translates to CASSLRTMNTEAFF.

The V gene is TRBV10-3, the J gene TRBJ2-1, with D possibly matching TRBD1 (6 bases). In germline, CDR1 is ENHRY, CDR2 SYGVKD. V lost 6 bases and J 6 bases, leaving 9 bases between the germline ends. This CDR3 has 12 amino acids. The CDR3 sequence is CAIRGAPNEQFF. Written as DNA, the CDR3 is TGTGCCATCAGGGGGGCGCCCAATGAGCAGTTCTTC.

This chain links TRBV6-1 with TRBJ1-3; no clear D gene. The length of the CDR3 is 13 residues. V was shortened by 6 bases and J by 3 bases, with 9 bases between the two germline ends. CDR1 is MNHNS, CDR2 SASEGT, per germline. CDR3 bases: TGTGCCAGCAGGCCCACAATTGGAAACACCATATATTTT. The encoded protein is CASRPTIGNTIYF.

This clone was observed a single time. The rearrangement links TRBV30 to TRBJ2-7; 8 bases fit TRBD2. The germline CDR1 and CDR2 sequences are GTSNPN and SVGIG (reference sequence). Trimming took 8 bases from V and 0 from J; bases not matched to a gene: 3. The CDR3 sequence is 12 residues long. CDR3 DNA sequence: TGTGCCGGAGCGGGGGACTCCTACGAGCAGTACTTC. It yields the protein CAGAGDSYEQYF.

The gene calls are TRBV6-1 and TRBJ2-2; the match to TRBD1 covers 7 bases. There are 13 residues in the CDR3. J was trimmed by 5 bases and V by 7 bases; bases with no gene match: 4. Germline loops: CDR1 MNHNS, CDR2 SASEGT. The CDR3 DNA reads as TGTGCCAGCAATAGACAGGGAACCGGGGAGCTGTTTTTT. Its protein is CASNRQGTGELFF.

At least ten counts were recorded for this clone. V usage is TRBV15 and J usage is TRBJ2-1, with D possibly being TRBD1 (5 bases). Trimming left V 3 bases short and J 9 bases short, with 12 bases between. Germline CDR1 is LNHNV and CDR2 is YYDKDF (reference sequence). The CDR3 has 13 residues. For the CDR3, the DNA is TGTGCCACCAGCAGCCTACAGGTCCGTGAGCAGTTCTTC. Protein sequence: CATSSLQVREQFF.

This clone showed up many times. The chain employs TRBV2 and TRBJ2-1; TRBD1 is a possible D gene (5 bases). Trimming pared 5 bases from V and 10 bases from J, leaving 18 bases between. The germline V gene encodes CDR1 SNHLY and CDR2 FYNNEI. The CDR3 sequence is 14 residues long. The CDR3 reads CASSIMDGGAEQFF. Written as DNA, the CDR3 is TGTGCCAGCAGTATCATGGACGGTGGGGCGGAGCAGTTCTTC.

The chain has TRBV5-1 and TRBJ2-2; no clear D gene. CDR1 is SGHRS, CDR2 YFSETQ, per germline. This CDR3 is 13 amino acids long. Trimming cost V 5 bases and J 5 bases, with 10 bases left between them. The CDR3: CASSWRNTGELFF. CDR3 nucleotide sequence: TGCGCCAGCAGTTGGCGAAATACCGGGGAGCTGTTTTTT.

This rearrangement joins TRBV19 to TRBJ1-3; D unresolved. V was cut by 5 bases and J by 2 bases, with 13 bases left in between. The CDR3 covers 15 residues. The germline V gene encodes CDR1 LNHDA and CDR2 SQIVND (reference sequence). The CDR3 loop is CASSRVGVAGNTIYF. In nucleotides, the CDR3 is TGTGCCAGTAGTCGGGTCGGGGTTGCTGGAAACACCATATATTTT.

This chain uses TRBV20-1 with TRBJ1-4, with a possible D match to TRBD1 (6 bases). With 3 bases removed from V and 6 bases from J, the gap between germline ends came to 11 bases. Looked up from germline, CDR1 is DFQATT and CDR2 is SNEGSKA (reference sequence). There are 13 residues in the CDR3. The CDR3 DNA is TGCAGTGCTAGCGGGGCAGGGGATGAAAAACTGTTTTTT. This gives the protein CSASGAGDEKLFF.

Concerning this clone itself: The same CDR3 can be traced to other DNA sequences in this sample. V gene TRBV27 combines with J gene TRBJ2-3; TRBD2 agrees at 9 bases. CDR1 and CDR2 (germline): MNHEY, SMNVEV (reference sequence). After removal of 4 bases from V and 3 bases from J, the junction contained 5 bases not matched to a gene. The CDR3 sequence is 15 residues long. DNA of the CDR3: TGTGCCAGCAGTTCCACTAGCGGGCGAACAGATACGCAGTATTTT. It translates to CASSSTSGRTDTQYF.

The rearrangement uses TRBV7-9 and TRBJ2-2; D is possibly TRBD1 (5 bases). The germline CDR1 and CDR2 sequences are SEHNR and FQNEAQ (reference sequence). V was clipped by 5 bases and J by 6 bases, with 16 bases between them. The CDR3 consists of 15 residues. The CDR3 region is CASSRFAGSAGELFF. The DNA of the CDR3 is TGTGCCAGCAGCAGGTTCGCAGGGTCTGCCGGGGAGCTGTTTTTT.

In its sample, this clone was seen a few times. The chain has TRBV6-1 and TRBJ1-2, with D perhaps TRBD1 (5 bases). V was trimmed by 5 bases and J by 10 bases, leaving 11 bases between them. CDR3 length equals 11 residues. Germline loops: CDR1 MNHNS, CDR2 SASEGT. CDR3 bases: TGTGCCAGCAGTACAACACAGGTCTACACCTTC. Translation gives CASSTTQVYTF.

The table lists this clone with many counts. The genes are TRBV30 and TRBJ1-4; 9 bases are shared with TRBD1. V trimming: 1 base; J trimming: 8 bases; junction bases outside the gene matches: 8. Germline V gives CDR1 GTSNPN, CDR2 SVGIG (reference sequence). The CDR3 has 15 residues. The CDR3 spells CAWSGSDRGREKLFF. DNA of the CDR3: TGTGCCTGGAGTGGATCGGACAGGGGAAGAGAAAAACTGTTTTTT. The variable domain in full, completed from reference TRBV30 and TRBJ1-4, reads SQTIHQWPATLVQPVGSPLSLECTVEGTSNPNLYWYRQAAGRGLQLLFYSVGIGQISSEVPQNLSASRPQDRQFILSSKKLLLSDSGFYLCAWSGSDRGREKLFFGSGTQLSVL.

This clone was detected only a few times. The chain has TRBV6-2 or TRBV6-3 and TRBJ2-2; D unresolved. From germline, CDR1 is MNHEY and CDR2 SVGEGT. This CDR3 region has 11 residues. V was pared by 2 bases and J by 13 bases, with 8 bases between. The CDR3 protein is CASSYPPRLFF. CDR3 nucleotide sequence: TGTGCCAGCAGTTACCCTCCGAGGCTGTTTTTT.

The chain joins TRBV11-2 to TRBJ2-7; 14 positions match TRBD2. The CDR3 length is 14 residues. With 5 bases clipped from V and 6 bases from J, the junction kept 3 bases outside the gene matches. The germline V gene encodes CDR1 SGHAT and CDR2 FQNNGV. The CDR3 DNA is TGTGCCAGCAGCCCGACTAGCGGGGGGGTCGAGCAGTACTTC. It encodes CASSPTSGGVEQYF. Drawing the rest from reference TRBV11-2 and TRBJ2-7, the complete variable domain is EAGVAQSPRYKIIEKRQSVAFWCNPISGHATLYWYQQILGQGPKLLIQFQNNGVVDDSQLPKDRFSAERLKGVDSTLKIQPAKLEDSAVYLCASSPTSGGVEQYFGPGTRLTVT.

This chain links TRBV11-2 with TRBJ2-7; D remains unclear. Germline V gene sequence: CDR1 SGHAT, CDR2 FQNNGV. Between the trimmed V and J ends, which lost 0 bases and 2 bases, there was a span of 8 bases. The CDR3 extends over 14 amino acids. The CDR3 DNA follows: TGTGCCAGCAGCTTAGATTGGGTAGCCTACGAGCAGTACTTC. It yields the protein CASSLDWVAYEQYF.

This clone showed up just a few times. The gene calls are TRBV27 and TRBJ2-3; 9 bases fit TRBD1. Unmatched junction bases numbered 10, after V lost 8 bases and J lost 4 bases. This CDR3 spans 15 amino acids. Germline V gives CDR1 MNHEY, CDR2 SMNVEV (reference sequence). CDR3 nucleotide sequence: TGTGCCAGCCCCCAGGGACAGGGACAGCCAGATACGCAGTATTTT. This gives the protein CASPQGQGQPDTQYF.

The chain carries TRBV30 and TRBJ2-2; the match to TRBD1 covers 8 bases. V lost 1 base, J lost 0 bases, and 16 bases stayed unmatched. The CDR3 runs to 20 residues. Germline V gives CDR1 GTSNPN, CDR2 SVGIG (reference sequence). The CDR3 sequence is CAWSGKPGQDHFSNTGELFF. The CDR3 coding sequence is TGTGCCTGGAGTGGGAAACCGGGACAGGACCATTTTTCGAACACCGGGGAGCTGTTTTTT.

This chain connects TRBV24-1 to TRBJ2-3, with 7 bases matching TRBD1. V was clipped by 2 bases and J by 4 bases; unmatched bases: 5. There are 15 residues in the CDR3. Germline V gene lookup returns CDR1 KGHDR and CDR2 SFDVKD. The CDR3 bases are TGTGCCACCAGTGATTGGAATACAGGGGCAGATACGCAGTATTTT. Translation gives CATSDWNTGADTQYF.

The chain combines TRBV20-1 with TRBJ2-7; maybe TRBD2 (6 bases). Trimming shortened V by 4 bases and J by 1 base, and 20 bases separated the two germline ends. From germline, CDR1 is DFQATT and CDR2 SNEGSKA (reference sequence). The CDR3 sequence is 16 residues long. CDR3 coding DNA: TGCAGTGCTACTTCTGGCGGGACTTTACAATCCTACGAGCAGTACTTC. It codes for CSATSGGTLQSYEQYF.

This sequence joins TRBV12-3 or TRBV12-4 and TRBJ2-7, with 11 positions matching TRBD2. The V and J ends lost 4 bases and 5 bases, in that order; junction bases with no gene match: 10. This CDR3 region has 16 residues. The CDR3 coding sequence is TGTGCCAGCAGTTCTGAAGTAGCGGGAGGGCCCCACGAGCAGTACTTC. Translated, it gives CASSSEVAGGPHEQYF.

The rearrangement uses TRBV9 and TRBJ2-3; perhaps D is TRBD1 or TRBD2 (6 bases each). Germline V gene sequence: CDR1 SGDLS, CDR2 YYNGEE. This CDR3 is 14 amino acids long. V lost 3 bases, J lost 0 bases, and 8 bases lay in between. The CDR3 nucleotides read TGTGCCAGCAGCGAAGGGGGGAGCACAGATACGCAGTATTTT. Protein product: CASSEGGSTDTQYF.

This clone was counted a single time. This chain connects TRBV20-1 to TRBJ1-2, with 8 bases aligning to TRBD1. V lost 6 bases to trimming and J lost 2 bases; unmatched junction nucleotides: 17. The CDR3 has 17 amino acids. The germline gives CDR1 DFQATT, CDR2 SNEGSKA (reference sequence). CDR3 sequence: CSATSGTGSIGNYGYTF. CDR3 nucleotide sequence: TGCAGTGCCACGTCCGGGACAGGTTCTATCGGGAACTATGGCTACACCTTC.

This clone appeared many times. This chain joins TRBV18 and TRBJ2-7; D tentatively reads TRBD1 or TRBD2 (6 bases each). This CDR3 has 15 residues. Per the germline V gene, CDR1 is KGHSH and CDR2 is LQKENI. V was pared by 6 bases and J by 2 bases, with 17 bases between. CDR3 amino acids: CASSPGAANAYEQYF. The CDR3 DNA reads TGTGCCAGCTCCCCGGGGGCAGCGAACGCCTACGAGCAGTACTTC.

This chain links TRBV20-1 with TRBJ2-1, with 7 nucleotides matching TRBD2. V lost 6 bases, J lost 4 bases, and 0 bases stayed unmatched. The CDR3 loop spans 11 amino acids. CDR1 is DFQATT, CDR2 SNEGSKA, per germline (reference sequence). The CDR3 is CSAGGYNEQFF. CDR3 nucleotide sequence: TGCAGTGCCGGGGGGTACAATGAGCAGTTCTTC.

This clone was found a few times. The chain carries TRBV28 and TRBJ1-5; D remains unclear. The V gene lost 5 bases and the J gene lost 9 bases, with 11 bases spanning the gap. The CDR3 spans 12 residues. Germline V gene lookup returns CDR1 MDHEN and CDR2 SYDVKM. For the CDR3, the DNA is TGTGCCAGCAGTCCACCAGGACGGCCCCAGCATTTT. Protein product: CASSPPGRPQHF.

The V call is TRBV11-2, the J call TRBJ2-1; D might be TRBD2 (5 bases). The CDR3 extends over 14 amino acids. Germline CDR1 is SGHAT and CDR2 is FQNNGV. Trimming pared 0 bases from V and 5 bases from J, leaving 8 bases between. CDR3 region: CASSLDRGNNEQFF. The CDR3 DNA follows: TGTGCCAGCAGCTTAGATCGGGGAAACAATGAGCAGTTCTTC. Full variable domain (missing parts from reference TRBV11-2 and TRBJ2-1): EAGVAQSPRYKIIEKRQSVAFWCNPISGHATLYWYQQILGQGPKLLIQFQNNGVVDDSQLPKDRFSAERLKGVDSTLKIQPAKLEDSAVYLCASSLDRGNNEQFFGPGTRLTVL.